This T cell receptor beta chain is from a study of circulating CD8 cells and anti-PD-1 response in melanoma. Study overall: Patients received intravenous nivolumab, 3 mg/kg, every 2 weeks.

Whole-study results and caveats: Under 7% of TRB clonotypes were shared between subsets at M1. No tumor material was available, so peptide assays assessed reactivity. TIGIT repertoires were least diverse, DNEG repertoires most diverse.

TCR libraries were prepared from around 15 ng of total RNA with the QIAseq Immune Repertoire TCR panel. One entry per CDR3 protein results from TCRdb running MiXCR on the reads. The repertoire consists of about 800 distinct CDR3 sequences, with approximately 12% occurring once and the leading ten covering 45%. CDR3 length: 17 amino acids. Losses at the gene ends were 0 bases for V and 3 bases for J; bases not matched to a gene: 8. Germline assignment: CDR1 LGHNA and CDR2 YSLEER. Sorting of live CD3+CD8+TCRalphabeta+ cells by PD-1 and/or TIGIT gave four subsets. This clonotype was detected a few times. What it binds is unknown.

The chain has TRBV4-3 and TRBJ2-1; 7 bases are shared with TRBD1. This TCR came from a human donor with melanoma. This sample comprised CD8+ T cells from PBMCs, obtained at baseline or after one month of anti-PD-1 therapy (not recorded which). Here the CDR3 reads CASSQDRWTGIYNEQFF. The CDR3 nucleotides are TGCGCCAGCAGCCAAGATCGCTGGACAGGCATCTACAATGAGCAGTTCTTC.